This T cell receptor (beta chain) stems from a study of PD-1 blockade in classical Hodgkin lymphoma. Study outcomes and limitations: Some patients started nivolumab under 1 year after ASCT, and they were excluded. Prior to therapy, complete responders displayed diversity much like that of newly diagnosed patients.

Every patient relapsed after autologous stem cell transplantation, and brentuximab vedotin exposure varied. This CDR3 has 15 amino acids. V was clipped by 1 base and J by 4 bases, with 13 bases between them. Germline lookup yields CDR1 MGHRA and CDR2 YSYEKL. Repertoires were generated with immunoSEQ multiplex PCR, while TCRdb's copy carries only in-frame clones and drops some. The table shows under 20,000 clones, with over 55% occurring only once. Worth noting for this clone: Its antigen is undetermined.

This clonotype was sampled from a human donor with classical Hodgkin lymphoma. The sequences come from peripheral blood mononuclear cells (PBMCs), collected before the second cycle of nivolumab. This chain connects TRBV4-1 to TRBJ1-1, with TRBD1 as a possible D gene (6 bases). CDR3 loop: CASSQVEGGATEAFF. The CDR3 DNA is TGCGCCAGCAGCCAAGTGGAGGGGGGCGCCACTGAAGCTTTCTTT.